One and the same sample provided the 7 T cell receptor beta chains below, sequenced in a study of glioma-infiltrating T cells after dendritic cell vaccination. Sequencing used immunoSEQ multiplex PCR; TCRdb keeps in-frame clones, though not all of them. The table shows around 100,000 clones, with around 83% occurring only once. Described time point: after dendritic cell vaccination, including at tumor progression/relapse. This sample comprised blood, obtained after dendritic cell vaccination. These TCRs come from a human donor with glioblastoma.

The V call is TRBV2, the J call TRBJ1-2; no firm D call. V dropped 1 base and J dropped 4 bases, with 13 bases sitting between them. The CDR3 is 15 residues long. Per germline, CDR1 SNHLY and CDR2 FYNNEI. CDR3: CASSEVPGYGYGYTF. The CDR3 region has the DNA TGTGCCAGCAGTGAAGTCCCGGGGTACGGCTATGGCTACACCTTC.

V usage is TRBV6-5 and J usage is TRBJ1-2; maybe TRBD1 (6 bases). V was trimmed by 8 bases and J by 7 bases, leaving 17 bases between them. Germline lookup yields CDR1 MNHEY and CDR2 SVGAGI. There are 13 residues in the CDR3. This CDR3 is CASRFTGPFGYTF. DNA for the CDR3: TGTGCCAGCCGATTTACAGGGCCTTTTGGCTACACCTTC.

The chain couples TRBV10-3 to TRBJ2-2; D may be TRBD1 (6 bases). The length of the CDR3 is 15 residues. V shed 4 bases and J shed 0 bases, with 9 bases lying between them. In germline, CDR1 is ENHRY, CDR2 SYGVKD. CDR3 residues: CAISVDRPNTGELFF. The CDR3 DNA follows: TGTGCCATCAGTGTAGACAGGCCGAACACCGGGGAGCTGTTTTTT.

This sequence joins TRBV2 and TRBJ1-1, with a weak D call TRBD1 (5 bases). The CDR3 loop spans 16 amino acids. Germline V CDR1 and CDR2: SNHLY, FYNNEI. The germline V and J ends were trimmed by 5 bases and 1 base, with 17 bases remaining between them. This chain's CDR3 is CASSPLGDSANTEAFF. CDR3 sequence (DNA): TGTGCCAGCAGTCCACTCGGGGACTCGGCGAACACTGAAGCTTTCTTT.

V gene TRBV5-1 combines with J gene TRBJ2-1, with TRBD2 matching over 8 bases. Germline loops: CDR1 SGHRS, CDR2 YFSETQ. The CDR3 extends over 15 amino acids. After removal of 1 base from V and 4 bases from J, the junction contained 4 bases not matched to a gene. The CDR3 DNA reads TGCGCCAGCAGCTTGCGGGTAGCGGGGTACAATGAGCAGTTCTTC. Its translation: CASSLRVAGYNEQFF.

The chain's CDR3 is CASSLGDRRSSYEQYF. CDR3 bases: TGTGCCAGCAGCTTAGGTGACCGTAGGAGCTCCTACGAGCAGTACTTC. The gene calls are TRBV7-9 and TRBJ2-7; D gene uncertain. V shed 1 base and J shed 0 bases, with 13 bases lying between them. This CDR3 spans 16 amino acids. Germline CDR1 is SEHNR and CDR2 is FQNEAQ (reference sequence).

This clone was observed once. The chain combines TRBV14 with TRBJ2-7; a weak D match, TRBD2 (6 bases). Trimming removed 1 base from V and 7 bases from J, with 11 bases in between. The CDR3 has 13 residues. Per the germline V gene, CDR1 is SGHDN and CDR2 is FVKESK. The CDR3 loop reads CASSQGGEGEQYF. The DNA of the CDR3 is TGTGCCAGCAGCCAAGGGGGGGAAGGGGAGCAGTACTTC.